Sequencing of this TCR beta chain was carried out in a study of cytomegalovirus exposure and HLA in healthy donors. Points on this clone: Antigen unknown.

The PCR made use of 60 Vbeta and 13 Jbeta primers. Method: immunoSEQ multiplex PCR; TCRdb's copy keeps in-frame clones and lacks some. This table has around 140,000 clones, approximately 9% appearing once. Trimming cost V 0 bases and J 6 bases, with 9 bases left between them. Per the germline V gene, CDR1 is SGHRS and CDR2 is YFSETQ. The CDR3 length is 14 residues. Broader study findings: Later on, an analysis found that several of the most significant clusters appeared to be linked to common viral pathogens, which included parvovirus B19.

The gene calls are TRBV5-1 and TRBJ2-2; weak D call: TRBD1 (7 bases). The sequenced material came from PBMCs. The clonotype was recovered from a woman in her thirties or forties in good health and CMV-seropositive. As DNA, the CDR3 is TGCGCCAGCAGCTTGGCCAGGGGGGCCGGGGAGCTGTTTTTT. Encoded protein: CASSLARGAGELFF.